This T cell receptor (beta chain) stems from a study of cytomegalovirus exposure and HLA in healthy donors (TCRdb year 2017). Notes on the research overall: According to a later analysis, the 120 or so validation repertoires were produced on the same platform as the 680 or so repertoires of the first cohort. The study was designed to test whether signatures of past pathogen exposure could be identified by cataloging public T cell receptors. Besides the first cohort of around 670 subjects, a separate validation cohort made up of roughly 130 different subjects was used. High-throughput TCR immunosequencing, statistical association of individual TCRs with disease status, and machine learning were combined to predict cytomegalovirus infection status.

Donors formed part of the validation cohort, which comprised 95 to 150 subjects and was distinct from the first cohort of 550 to 850 subjects. Concerning this clone itself: The target of this receptor is not known. No much larger clonotype is one base removed from it; base qualities were not supplied.

Libraries were prepared through the immunoSEQ multiplex PCR assay. The authors processed their data as follows. A statistical classification framework was built for diagnosing cytomegalovirus status from the catalog of TCR beta chain sequences. This is the immuneACCESS table as TCRdb keeps it, with only in-frame sequences that have V and J called. A part of the clones is gone; compared with another copy, unresolved V genes explain less than half, and the rest is unexplained. V, J and clone size derive from that table, while D and trimming were established from the DNA sequence. The sample table lists about 38,000 clones, 85% to 95% of them with a count of one. About 3.5% of the sample belongs to the ten largest clones. Paper-wide results and their limitations: Of the cluster scores, approximately 94% were above 0 in a later analysis, which found that TCRs clustered in the first cohort also tended to co-occur in the 130 or so validation repertoires. Most TCR sequences were seen in very few donors, while some public TCRs were found in many individuals. It was suggested by the authors that the approach could potentially be generalized to other disease states and immunological phenotypes. A total of fewer than 200 TCR beta chains were listed by the study as associated with cytomegalovirus. Three of the identified cytomegalovirus-associated TCR beta chains were confirmed in vitro to be specific for cytomegalovirus antigens. The classifier was reported to diagnose cytomegalovirus status with high specificity and sensitivity in both the original and validation cohorts. A later analysis lacked HLA typing for the validation cohort, so it scored co-occurrence in that cohort across all 120 repertoires.

From cysteine to phenylalanine, the CDR3 is 11 amino acids long. The kept DNA is CDR3 alone, 33 bases in frame from the first base. At the junction V is shortened by 5 bases and J by 9 bases; bases outside the gene matches: 1. The germline V gene (reference sequence) specifies GTSNPN as CDR1 and SVGIG as CDR2. The clonotype comes from a man aged 18 to 29 in good health and CMV-seronegative. The specimen was PBMCs. The chain links TRBV30 with TRBJ2-1; the central 10 bases match TRBD2. The DNA sequence is as follows: TGTGCCTGGGGACTAGCGGTTGAGCAGTTCTTC. Its protein reads: CAWGLAVEQFF.